This entry concerns a single T cell receptor (beta chain). This clonotype showed up just a few times. No cognate antigen has been identified for it. Per-base quality was not reported, and no clone a single base away is much larger than it. Ficoll-Paque density gradient centrifugation was used to isolate PBMCs. V is cut back by 5 bases and J by 1 base, with 3 bases in the junction unmatched. CDR3 length: 14 amino acids, cysteine to phenylalanine. This entry keeps only the CDR3 DNA: 42 bases, framed from base 1. Per the germline V gene, SGHRS is the CDR1 and YFSETQ is the CDR2. This sample was sequenced with an Illumina NovaSeq 6000. TCRalpha and TCRbeta cDNA libraries were built by 5'RACE with constant-segment primers, adding sample barcodes and unique molecular identifiers. RNA was extracted from every sample with Trizol reagent. Library amplification was performed in two PCR steps, and a second sample barcode and Illumina TruSeq adapters were introduced in the second step. Sequencing of the libraries was done on an Illumina NovaSeq, producing 2 x 150 bp paired-end reads. From the authors' description of their analysis: Reads were demultiplexed and collapsed into UMI-guided consensus sequences with migec v1.2.7. Using mixcr v2.1.11, the UMI consensuses were aligned to TRA and TRB V and J templates and assembled into clonotypes. A clonotype was counted as expanded or contracted only when both edgeR and NoisET called the clonotype significant, with the noise models trained on biological replicates. edgeR calls used a false discovery rate-adjusted p below 0.01 and a log2 fold-change threshold of 1. As an exploratory analysis of dynamics, PCA with hierarchical clustering was applied to max-normalized trajectories of the 1000 most abundant clonotypes. Separately sequenced CD4+ and CD8+ repertoires were used to assign a CD4 or CD8 phenotype to each responding clone. Through fastp at Q25 and MiXCR, TCRdb rebuilt clones from the public reads, retaining in-frame beta chains. Rows matching on CDR3 protein sequence are summarized as one entry with the most common DNA and genes. The authors' filters were not applied to this entry. The sample table records almost 350,000 distinct CDR3 sequences; 20% to 25% of these occur just once. The top ten clones comprise about 21% of the sample.

The sample belongs to a study of T-cell memory formation after mild COVID-19 (dated by TCRdb to about 2021). Study-wide context: TCR sequence clusters from the two donors were largely donor specific. The cohort comprised two young, previously healthy adult volunteers, one female and one male. In a couple of donors, T-cell clones that expanded and contracted after mild COVID-19 were followed by sequencing TCRalpha and TCRbeta repertoires longitudinally.

Overall results and qualifications from the work: Some responding clones were detected in pre-infection memory, which suggested that pre-existing cross-reactive memory T cells had joined the SARS-CoV-2 response. Clones that contracted from day 15 to 85 showed balanced CD4/CD8 phenotypes, whereas a second wave of clones that expanded from day 15 to 37 leaned towards CD4+. Only two mild cases were covered in the study, and larger cohorts including severe cases with pre-infection samples were considered necessary. Contracting CD4+ clones turned up mainly in the CM and EM memory subsets, whereas EMRA was where CD8+ clones were enriched. SARS-CoV-2 specificity of the second-wave clones peaking on day 37 was not confirmed.

Here the chain combines TRBV5-1 and TRBJ2-3; TRBD1 fits 8 bases in the junction. The sequence derives from a man between 18 and 35 years old who had mild COVID-19 (a few samples of this study predate the infection). The sample titles of this study are shuffled in the database, so cell type and time point are left out; the donor was told from shared clones. Source material: PBMCs or a T cell subset sorted from them (not recorded which). The bases read TGCGCCAGCAGGTCGACAGGGGGCACAGATACGCAGTATTTT. The encoded protein is CASRSTGGTDTQYF.